This section outlines one T cell receptor gamma chain sequence together with its context. As a fraction of the sample, this clone is large (0.1 to 1%). The clone's antigen remains unknown. No much larger clone is present one base from it, and per-base qualities are unavailable. This record belongs to a study of gammadelta T cells in human blood (dated by TCRdb to 2020 to 2021). Study-wide conclusions, independent of this receptor: The study reported that microbial exposure appeared to drive polyclonal expansion of innate gamma-delta T cells immediately after birth.

Receptor libraries were prepared by RT-PCR. The run used an Illumina MiSeq. Clone calls in TCRdb were regenerated from the public reads with CATT, after which identical DNA sequences shared one row. This sample lists just over 900 gamma-chain clones; 9% were detected once. In total, the top ten clones hold around 9.5% of the sample. Spanning cysteine to phenylalanine, the CDR3 consists of 13 amino acids. Solely the CDR3 DNA is kept, with 39 bases framed from the first base. CDR1 and CDR2, looked up from the germline V gene, are VENAVY and YDSYNSRV. V is cut back by 4 bases and J by 0 bases, with 3 bases in the junction unmatched.

Sequencing was done on a sample of non-Vgamma9Vdelta2 gamma-delta T cells from infant blood. The chain links TRGV8 with TRGJ1 or TRGJ2. The clonotype was recovered from a human donor. At the DNA level, the sequence is TGTGCCACCTGGGAGAGGAATTATTATAAGAAACTCTTT. Translated, it gives CATWERNYYKKLF.